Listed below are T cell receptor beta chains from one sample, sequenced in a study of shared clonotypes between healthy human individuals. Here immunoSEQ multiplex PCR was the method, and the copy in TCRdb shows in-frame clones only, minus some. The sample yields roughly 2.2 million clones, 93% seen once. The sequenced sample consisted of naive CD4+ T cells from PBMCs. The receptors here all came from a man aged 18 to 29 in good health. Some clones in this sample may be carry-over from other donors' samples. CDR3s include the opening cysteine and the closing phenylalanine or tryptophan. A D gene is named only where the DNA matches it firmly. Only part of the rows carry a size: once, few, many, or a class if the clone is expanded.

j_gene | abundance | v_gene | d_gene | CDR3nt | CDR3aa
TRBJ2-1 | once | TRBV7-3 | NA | TGTGCCAGCAGCTTAGGATCCCGGCCCGGTCACTACAATGAGCAGTTCTTC | CASSLGSRPGHYNEQFF
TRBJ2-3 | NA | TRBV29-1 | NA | TGCAGCGTTGATCCCAGGAGGGCCGATGGCACAGATACGCAGTATTTT | CSVDPRRADGTDTQYF
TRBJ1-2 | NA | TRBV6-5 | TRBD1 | TGTGCCAGCAGTTACTCACAGGGGGCGGGTGGCTACACCTTC | CASSYSQGAGGYTF
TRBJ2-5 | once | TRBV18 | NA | TGTGCCAGCTCTACCGAGACCCAGTACTTC | CASSTETQYF
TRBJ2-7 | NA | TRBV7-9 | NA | TGTGCCAGCAGTCCAGGGGCCGGTCCCTACGAGCAGTACTTC | CASSPGAGPYEQYF
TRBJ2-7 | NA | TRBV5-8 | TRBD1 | TGTGCCAGCAGCTACTATTCCGGGGACAGCCTCTCCTACGAGCAGTACTTC | CASSYYSGDSLSYEQYF
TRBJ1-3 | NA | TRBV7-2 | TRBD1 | TGTGCCAGCAGCTCGGACAGGGGGTGGGACACCATATATTTT | CASSSDRGWDTIYF
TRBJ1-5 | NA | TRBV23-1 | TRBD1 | TGCGCCAGCAGTCACTTACAGGGGGCAAGTGGACAGCCCCAGCATTTT | CASSHLQGASGQPQHF
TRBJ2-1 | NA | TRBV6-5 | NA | TGTGCCAGCAGGAAGATAAAGCAGTTCTTC | CASRKIKQFF
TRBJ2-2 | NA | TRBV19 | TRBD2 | TGTGCCAGTAGTATAGTCCCCTGGACTAGCGGGAGGGCCCGGACCGGGGAGCTGTTTTTT | CASSIVPWTSGRARTGELFF